This entry is about one T cell receptor beta chain. The data are from a study of T cells in localized non-small cell lung cancer. Sequencing used immunoSEQ multiplex PCR; TCRdb keeps in-frame clones, though not all of them. The data contain fewer than 75,000 clones, less than 85% of them singletons. The V gene's germline CDR1 is SGHVS and CDR2 FQNEAQ. The CDR3 is 16 residues long. V trimming: 0 bases; J trimming: 4 bases; junction bases outside the gene matches: 5. This clonotype originated in a female donor older than 55 with stage I lung adenocarcinoma. The sample consisted of peripheral blood, taken before any cancer treatment. The genes are TRBV7-8 and TRBJ2-3, with 9 nucleotides matching TRBD2. Written as DNA, the CDR3 is TGTGCCAGCAGCTTAGCGGGCGGGGGGGCTTCAGATACGCAGTATTTT. Its protein is CASSLAGGGASDTQYF.